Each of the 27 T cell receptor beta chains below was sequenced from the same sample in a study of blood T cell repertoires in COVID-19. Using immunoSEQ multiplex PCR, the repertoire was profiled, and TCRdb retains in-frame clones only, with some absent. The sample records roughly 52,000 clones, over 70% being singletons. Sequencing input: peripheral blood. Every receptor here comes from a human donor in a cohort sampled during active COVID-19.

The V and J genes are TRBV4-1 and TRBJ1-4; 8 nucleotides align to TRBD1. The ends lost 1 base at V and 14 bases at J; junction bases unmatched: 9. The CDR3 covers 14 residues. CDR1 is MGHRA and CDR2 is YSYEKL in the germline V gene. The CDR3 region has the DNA TGCGCCAGCAGCCAAGTCCCAGGGGGCTTCGAGCTGTTTTTT. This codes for CASSQVPGGFELFF.

The CDR3: CAISEWAQAFF. The CDR3 nucleotides read TGTGCCATCAGTGAGTGGGCTCAAGCTTTCTTT. The rearrangement joins TRBV10-3 to TRBJ1-1; D remains unclear. Trimming pared 1 base from V and 9 bases from J, leaving 6 bases between. This CDR3 has 11 residues. Per the germline V gene, CDR1 is ENHRY and CDR2 is SYGVKD.

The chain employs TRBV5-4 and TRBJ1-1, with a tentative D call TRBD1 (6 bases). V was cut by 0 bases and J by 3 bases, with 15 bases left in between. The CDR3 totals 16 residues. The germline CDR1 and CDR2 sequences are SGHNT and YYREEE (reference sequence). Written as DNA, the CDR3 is TGTGCCAGCAGCTTGGAAATAACAGGGAAAGACACTGAAGCTTTCTTT. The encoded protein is CASSLEITGKDTEAFF.

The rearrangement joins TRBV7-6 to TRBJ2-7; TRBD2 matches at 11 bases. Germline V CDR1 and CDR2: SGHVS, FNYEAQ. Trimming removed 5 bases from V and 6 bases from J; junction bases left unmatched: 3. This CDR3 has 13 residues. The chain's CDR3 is CASSTSGGSEQYF. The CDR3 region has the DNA TGTGCCAGCAGCACTAGCGGGGGTAGCGAGCAGTACTTC.

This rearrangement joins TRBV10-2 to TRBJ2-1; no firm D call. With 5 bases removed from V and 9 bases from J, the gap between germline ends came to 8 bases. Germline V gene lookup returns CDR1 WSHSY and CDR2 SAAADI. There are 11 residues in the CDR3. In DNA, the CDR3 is TGCGCCAGCAGTTTGTATGTTGAGCAGTTCTTC. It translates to CASSLYVEQFF.

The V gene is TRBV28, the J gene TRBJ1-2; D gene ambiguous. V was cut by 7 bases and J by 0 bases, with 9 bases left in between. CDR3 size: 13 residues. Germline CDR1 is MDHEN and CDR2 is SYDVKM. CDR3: CASNGQANYGYTF. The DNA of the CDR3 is TGTGCCAGCAATGGGCAGGCTAACTATGGCTACACCTTC.

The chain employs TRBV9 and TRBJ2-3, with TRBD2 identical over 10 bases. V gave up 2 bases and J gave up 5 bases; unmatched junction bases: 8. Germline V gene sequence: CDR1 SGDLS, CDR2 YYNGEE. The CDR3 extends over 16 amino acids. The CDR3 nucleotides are TGTGCCAGCAGCGTCTTTCTAGCGGGGGTGAAAGATACGCAGTATTTT. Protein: CASSVFLAGVKDTQYF.

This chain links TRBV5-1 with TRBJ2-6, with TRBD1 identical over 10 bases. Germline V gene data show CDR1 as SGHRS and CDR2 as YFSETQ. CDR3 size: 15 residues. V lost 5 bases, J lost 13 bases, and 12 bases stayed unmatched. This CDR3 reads CASRGGTGAALVLTF. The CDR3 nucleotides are TGCGCCAGCAGGGGCGGGACAGGGGCCGCCCTTGTCCTGACTTTC.

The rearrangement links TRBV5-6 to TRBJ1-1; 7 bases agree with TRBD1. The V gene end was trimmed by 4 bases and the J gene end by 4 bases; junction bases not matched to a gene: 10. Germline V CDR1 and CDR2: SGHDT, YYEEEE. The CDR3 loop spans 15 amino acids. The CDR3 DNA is TGTGCCAGCAGCCCGGAGACAGGGTTGAGCACTGAAGCTTTCTTT. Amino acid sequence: CASSPETGLSTEAFF.

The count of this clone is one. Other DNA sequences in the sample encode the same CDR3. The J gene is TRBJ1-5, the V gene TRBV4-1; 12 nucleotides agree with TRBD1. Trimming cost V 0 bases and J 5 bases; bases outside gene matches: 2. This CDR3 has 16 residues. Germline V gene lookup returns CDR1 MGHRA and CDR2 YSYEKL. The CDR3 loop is CASSQDGTGGYQPQHF. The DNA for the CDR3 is TGCGCCAGCAGCCAAGACGGGACAGGGGGCTATCAGCCCCAGCATTTT.

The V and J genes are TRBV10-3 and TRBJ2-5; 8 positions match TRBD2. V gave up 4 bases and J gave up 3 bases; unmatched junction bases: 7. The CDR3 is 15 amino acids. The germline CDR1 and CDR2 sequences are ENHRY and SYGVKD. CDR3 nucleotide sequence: TGTGCCATCAGTGGTTCCGGGACTAGGGAAGAGACCCAGTACTTC. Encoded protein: CAISGSGTREETQYF.

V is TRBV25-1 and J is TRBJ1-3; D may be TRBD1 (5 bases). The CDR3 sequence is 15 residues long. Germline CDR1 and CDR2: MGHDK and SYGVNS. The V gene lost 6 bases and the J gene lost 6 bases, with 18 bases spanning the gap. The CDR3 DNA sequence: TGTGCCAGCAGCCGTTCGGGGGGACGGCCAAACACCATATATTTT. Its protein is CASSRSGGRPNTIYF.

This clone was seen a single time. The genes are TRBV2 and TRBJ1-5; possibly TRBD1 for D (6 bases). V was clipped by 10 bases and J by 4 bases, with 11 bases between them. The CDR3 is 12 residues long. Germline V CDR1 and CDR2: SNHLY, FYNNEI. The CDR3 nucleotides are TGTGCCACCAGGGGCGGGAATCAGCCCCAGCATTTT. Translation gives CATRGGNQPQHF. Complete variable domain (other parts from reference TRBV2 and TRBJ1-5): EPEVTQTPSHQVTQMGQEVILRCVPISNHLYFYWYRQILGQKVEFLVSFYNNEISEKSEIFDDQFSVERPDGSNFTLKIRSTKLEDSAMYFCATRGGNQPQHFGDGTRLSIL.

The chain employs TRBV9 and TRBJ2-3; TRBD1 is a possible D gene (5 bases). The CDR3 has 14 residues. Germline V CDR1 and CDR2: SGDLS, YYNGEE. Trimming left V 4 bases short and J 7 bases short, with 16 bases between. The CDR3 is CASSPSPDKNTQYF. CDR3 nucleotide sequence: TGTGCCAGCAGCCCAAGCCCGGACAAAAATACGCAGTATTTT.

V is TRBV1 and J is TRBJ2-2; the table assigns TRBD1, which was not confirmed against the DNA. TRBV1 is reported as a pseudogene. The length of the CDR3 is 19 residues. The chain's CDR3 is CTSSQEGGNRGTNTGELFF. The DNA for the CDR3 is TGCACCAGCAGCCAAGAGGGGGGCAACAGGGGTACGAACACCGGGGAGCTGTTTTTT.

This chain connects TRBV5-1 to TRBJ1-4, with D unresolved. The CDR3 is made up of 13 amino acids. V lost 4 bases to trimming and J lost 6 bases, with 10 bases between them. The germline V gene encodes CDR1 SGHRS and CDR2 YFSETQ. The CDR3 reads CASSRGVYEKLFF. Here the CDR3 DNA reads TGCGCCAGCAGCAGAGGAGTTTATGAAAAACTGTTTTTT.

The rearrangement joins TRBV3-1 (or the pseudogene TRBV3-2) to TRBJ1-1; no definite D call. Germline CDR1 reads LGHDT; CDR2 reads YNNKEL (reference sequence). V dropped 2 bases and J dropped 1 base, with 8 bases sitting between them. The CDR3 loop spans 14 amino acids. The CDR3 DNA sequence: TGTGCCAGCAGCCAATTCTCCCGGAACACTGAAGCTTTCTTT. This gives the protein CASSQFSRNTEAFF.

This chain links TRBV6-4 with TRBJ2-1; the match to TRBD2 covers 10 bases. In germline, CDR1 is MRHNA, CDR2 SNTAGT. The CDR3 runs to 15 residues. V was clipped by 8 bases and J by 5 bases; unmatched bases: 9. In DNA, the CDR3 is TGTGCCAGCGCCCCGAGAGCGGGGGGGGACAATGAGCAGTTCTTC. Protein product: CASAPRAGGDNEQFF.

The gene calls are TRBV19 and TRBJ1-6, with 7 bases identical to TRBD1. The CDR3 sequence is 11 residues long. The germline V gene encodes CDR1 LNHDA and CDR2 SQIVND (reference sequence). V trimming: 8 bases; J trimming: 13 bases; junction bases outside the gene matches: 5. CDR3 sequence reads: CASGGQWPLHF. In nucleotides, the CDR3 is TGTGCCAGTGGGGGACAGTGGCCCCTCCACTTT.

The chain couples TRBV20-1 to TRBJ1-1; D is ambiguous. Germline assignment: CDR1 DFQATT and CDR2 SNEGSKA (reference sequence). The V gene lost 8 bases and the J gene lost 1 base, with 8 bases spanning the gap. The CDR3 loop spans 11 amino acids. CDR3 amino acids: CSPSGNTEAFF. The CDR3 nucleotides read TGCAGTCCATCAGGGAACACTGAAGCTTTCTTT.

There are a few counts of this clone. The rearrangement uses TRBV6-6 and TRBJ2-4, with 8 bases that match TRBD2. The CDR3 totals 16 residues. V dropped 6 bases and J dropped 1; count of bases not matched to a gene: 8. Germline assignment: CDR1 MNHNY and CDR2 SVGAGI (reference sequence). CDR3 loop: CASRSGGEWAKNIQYF. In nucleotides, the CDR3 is TGTGCCAGCAGGTCCGGGGGGGAGTGGGCCAAAAACATTCAGTACTTC.

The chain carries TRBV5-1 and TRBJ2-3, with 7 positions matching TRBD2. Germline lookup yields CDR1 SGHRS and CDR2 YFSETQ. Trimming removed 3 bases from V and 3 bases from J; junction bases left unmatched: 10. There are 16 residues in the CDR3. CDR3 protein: CASSWRQSGRTDTQYF. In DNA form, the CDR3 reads TGCGCCAGCAGCTGGCGGCAGTCCGGGAGGACAGATACGCAGTATTTT.

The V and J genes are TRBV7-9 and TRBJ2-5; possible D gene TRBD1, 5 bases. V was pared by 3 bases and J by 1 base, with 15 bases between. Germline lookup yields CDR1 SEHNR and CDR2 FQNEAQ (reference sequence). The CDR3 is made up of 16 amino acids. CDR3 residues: CASSFSTAQGQETQYF. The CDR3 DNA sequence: TGTGCCAGCAGCTTCTCGACAGCCCAAGGCCAAGAGACCCAGTACTTC.

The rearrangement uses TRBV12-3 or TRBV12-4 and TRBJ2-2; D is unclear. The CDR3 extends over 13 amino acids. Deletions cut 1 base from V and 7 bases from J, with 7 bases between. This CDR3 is CASSLGDLGELFF. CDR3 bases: TGTGCCAGCAGTTTAGGAGATCTCGGGGAGCTGTTTTTT.

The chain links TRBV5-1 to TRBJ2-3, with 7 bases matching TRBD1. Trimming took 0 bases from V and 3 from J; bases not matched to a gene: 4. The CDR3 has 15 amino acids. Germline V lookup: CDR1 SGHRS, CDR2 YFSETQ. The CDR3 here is CASSLGRGLTDTQYF. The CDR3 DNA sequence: TGCGCCAGCAGCTTGGGTAGGGGGCTAACAGATACGCAGTATTTT.

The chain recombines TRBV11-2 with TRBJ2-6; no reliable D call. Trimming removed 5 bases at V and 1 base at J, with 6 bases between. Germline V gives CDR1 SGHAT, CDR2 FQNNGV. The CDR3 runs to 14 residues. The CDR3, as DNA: TGTGCCAGCAGCCGGTGGTCTGGGGCCAACGTCCTGACTTTC. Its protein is CASSRWSGANVLTF.

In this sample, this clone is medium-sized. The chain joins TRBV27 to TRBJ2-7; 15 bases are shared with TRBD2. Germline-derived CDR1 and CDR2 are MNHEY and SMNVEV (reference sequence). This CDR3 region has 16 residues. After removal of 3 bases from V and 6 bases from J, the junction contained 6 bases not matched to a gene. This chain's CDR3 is CASSFWTSGGAGEQYF. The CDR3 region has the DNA TGTGCCAGCAGTTTCTGGACTAGCGGGGGGGCCGGCGAGCAGTACTTC.